In this sample, the clone carrying this T cell receptor (beta chain) turned up a few times. Whenever a sample was processed, at least 6 million PBMCs were isolated. The use of a sample-barcoded 5' primer and a J-beta primer mix characterized a second PCR of roughly 6 to 12 cycles. Template switching added a 12-random-nucleotide identifier to every cDNA molecule. Every sample gave at least 3 million paired-end reads containing CDR3. TCRdb recomputed calls from the 5' RACE reads with MiXCR, one row per CDR3 protein. The repertoire holds roughly 800,000 distinct CDR3 sequences, with just under 25% as singletons. The data were taken from a study of blood T cells in healthy people across ages. There are 14 residues in the CDR3. J lost 7 bases, V lost 6 bases, and 8 bases had no gene match. The germline V gene encodes CDR1 SQVTM and CDR2 ANQGSEA. These data also formed part of another study, on T cells of mothers and their children. From that study: The second PCR used the M1S primer, and this primer added sample barcodes and 2-4 random nucleotides.

The clonotype comes from a boy between 10 and 17 years old in good health. V is TRBV29-1 and J is TRBJ2-2; 10 nucleotides match TRBD2. Material for sequencing was blood. CDR3 sequence (DNA): TGCAGCGTCTCTAGCGGGAGCCGGGTCGGGGAGCTGTTTTTT. The encoded protein is CSVSSGSRVGELFF.